Listed below are T cell receptor beta chains from one sample, sequenced in a study of T cell changes during pregnancy in multiple sclerosis. The repertoire was sequenced with immunoSEQ multiplex PCR; TCRdb's copy has only in-frame clones and lacks some. The sample lists 25,000 to 30,000 clones, roughly nine tenths occurring once. The sequencing used CD4+ T cells from peripheral blood mononuclear cells, collected in the first trimester of pregnancy. The receptors originated from a female donor in good health, enrolled as a control in a pregnancy study. Each CDR3 is given with its conserved first and last residue. D genes are given only for firm matches. Not all rows give a size; the values are once, few, many and, for expanded clones, a class.

D	size	V	J	DNA	CDR3
TRBD1	.	TRBV4-2	TRBJ2-5	TGTGCCAGCAGCCAGCCACAGGGGGAGGAGACCCAGTACTTC	CASSQPQGEETQYF
TRBD1	.	TRBV28	TRBJ1-2	TGTGCCAGCCGGGGACAGCAATTGAACTATGGCTACACCTTC	CASRGQQLNYGYTF
.	once	TRBV21-1	TRBJ1-1	TGTGCCAGCAGCAAAGTACCGGGGGGATACACTGAAGCTTTCTTT	CASSKVPGGYTEAFF
TRBD1	.	TRBV7-9	TRBJ2-7	TGTGCCAGCAGCCCCCGGACAGGGGGATACGAGCAGTACTTC	CASSPRTGGYEQYF
.	.	TRBV19	TRBJ1-6	TGTGCCAGTAGGCTGGACAGTACATATAATTCACCCCTCCACTTT	CASRLDSTYNSPLHF
.	.	TRBV2	TRBJ1-2	TGTGCCAGCAGTGGACCCTTTCGGACTTTTAACTATGGCTACACCTTC	CASSGPFRTFNYGYTF
TRBD2	.	TRBV9	TRBJ2-1	TGTGCCAGCAGCCCAGAAGCGGGAACCGGCTACAATGAGCAGTTCTTC	CASSPEAGTGYNEQFF
TRBD1	.	TRBV7-6	TRBJ2-5	TGTGCCAGCAGCCGAGGGACAGGTCAAGAGACCCAGTACTTC	CASSRGTGQETQYF
TRBD2	.	TRBV27	TRBJ2-3	TGTGCCAGCAGTTTGGATGCGGGGGGGGATACGCAGTATTTT	CASSLDAGGDTQYF
TRBD1	once	TRBV6-5	TRBJ1-1	TGTGCCAGCAGCTCCGCAGGGGGCCACACTGAAGCTTTCTTT	CASSSAGGHTEAFF
.	once	TRBV28	TRBJ2-4	TGTGCCAGCAGTCTATCCTTAGCCAAAAACATTCAGTACTTC	CASSLSLAKNIQYF
TRBD1	few	TRBV28	TRBJ2-7	TGTGCCAGCGGGAGGACAGGGGGTGCCAGAAGCTCCTACGAGCAGTACTTC	CASGRTGGARSSYEQYF
TRBD2	.	TRBV7-9	TRBJ2-2	TGTGCCAGCAGACAATGGGGAGGGGCCGGTTCCGGGGAGCTGTTTTTT	CASRQWGGAGSGELFF
TRBD2	.	TRBV5-1	TRBJ2-7	TGCGCCAGCAGCTTCGATAGCGGGAGGGTCTACGAGCAGTACTTC	CASSFDSGRVYEQYF
.	.	TRBV15	TRBJ2-1	TGTGCCACCAGCGGAGCGAGCGGCAAGCAGTTCTTC	CATSGASGKQFF
.	.	TRBV5-6	TRBJ1-5	TGTGCCAGCAGCGCCTGGTCCGAGGGAAATCAGCCCCAGCATTTT	CASSAWSEGNQPQHF
TRBD2	.	TRBV30	TRBJ2-1	TGTGCCTGGAGGGGTCAACTAGCGGGCAATGAGCAGTTCTTC	CAWRGQLAGNEQFF
.	.	TRBV30	TRBJ1-1	TGTGCCTGGAGTATACACCGGAACACTGAAGCTTTCTTT	CAWSIHRNTEAFF
TRBD2	.	TRBV4-1	TRBJ2-1	TGCGCCAGCAGCCTCGGCGGGGGTGAGCAGTTCTTC	CASSLGGGEQFF
.	.	TRBV11-3	TRBJ2-2	TGTGCCAGCAGCTTGGGCGGGCAGAACACCGGGGAGCTGTTTTTT	CASSLGGQNTGELFF
TRBD2	.	TRBV18	TRBJ2-2	TGTGCCAGCTCACCTTCACTAGCGGGAGGGACCGGGGAGCTGTTTTTT	CASSPSLAGGTGELFF
TRBD1	.	TRBV28	TRBJ1-3	TGTGCCAGCAGTCCACAGGGGGCTGGAAACACCATATATTTT	CASSPQGAGNTIYF
TRBD2	.	TRBV11-2	TRBJ2-3	TGTGCCAGCAGCCCATGGAGGAGCGGGGGGATCGATACGCAGTATTTT	CASSPWRSGGIDTQYF
TRBD1	.	TRBV19	TRBJ2-7	TGTGCCAGTAGTACCCAGCGGACAGGGCACGAGCAGTACTTC	CASSTQRTGHEQYF
TRBD2	.	TRBV28	TRBJ2-7	TGTGCCAGCAGTCCCCCCACTAGCGGGGCCTACGAGCAGTACTTC	CASSPPTSGAYEQYF
.	.	TRBV27	TRBJ1-2	TGTGCCAGCTCTGACAGGAACTATGGCTACACCTTC	CASSDRNYGYTF
TRBD2	.	TRBV2	TRBJ2-7	TGTGCCAGCAAGCGGGACTCAAGTTTGCTGTACGAGCAGTACTTC	CASKRDSSLLYEQYF
TRBD1	.	TRBV5-4	TRBJ2-7	TGTGCCAGCAGCGAACTGACAGGGTTGGGAGAGCAGTACTTC	CASSELTGLGEQYF
.	.	TRBV28	TRBJ1-1	TGTGCCACCAACCTTGGGGGGGCGCTGTACACTGAAGCTTTCTTT	CATNLGGALYTEAFF
TRBD1	.	TRBV10-1	TRBJ2-1	TGCGCCAGCAGCCGGGACAGACAGTACAATGAGCAGTTCTTC	CASSRDRQYNEQFF
TRBD2	.	TRBV6-5	TRBJ2-2	TGTGCCAGCAGTTACTCTAGCGGGCCGCCCGGGGAGCTGTTTTTT	CASSYSSGPPGELFF
TRBD2	once	TRBV6-1	TRBJ2-7	TGTGCCAGCAGTGATATAGCGGGTCCGCCCTACGAGCAGTACTTC	CASSDIAGPPYEQYF
.	.	TRBV10-3	TRBJ1-1	TGTGCCATCAGAATACAGGGAGTCGGCACTGAAGCTTTCTTT	CAIRIQGVGTEAFF